This T cell receptor beta chain was observed in a study of T cell repertoires in cytomegalovirus infection. On the study more broadly: Carrying CMV and the relevant HLA type showed in public TCR beta signatures.

CDR1 and CDR2 from the germline V gene are SQVTM and ANQGSEA. V shed 2 bases and J 6 bases; nucleotides not matched to a gene: 6. The CDR3 extends over 13 amino acids. TCRdb reprocessed the reads with MiXCR, giving one entry per CDR3 protein. The table lists roughly 640,000 distinct CDR3 sequences, around 24% of them singletons. The sequence came from a human donor in good health (CMV status not recorded). Some clones in this sample may be carry-over from other donors' samples. V gene TRBV29-1 combines with J gene TRBJ1-2, with 7 nucleotides matching TRBD1. Source material: CD8+ T cells from PBMCs. The CDR3 region has the DNA TGCAGCGTTGAACGCAGGGGGTTGAATGGCTACACCTTC. It is translated as CSVERRGLNGYTF.